The next 21 T cell receptor beta chains were all read from a single sample in a study of blood T cell repertoires in COVID-19. The data were produced by immunoSEQ multiplex PCR, yet TCRdb's version contains in-frame clones alone and is incomplete. The profile covers about 140,000 clones, with 60% to 80% appearing a single time and 2.5% to 3% taken by the ten largest. The sequencing sample was made of PBMCs or T cells enriched from blood (not recorded which). Receptors originate from a woman between 45 and 60 years old who had recovered from COVID-19.

This rearrangement joins TRBV30 to TRBJ2-3, with 11 bases identical to TRBD2. This CDR3 is 16 amino acids long. Germline assignment: CDR1 GTSNPN and CDR2 SVGIG (reference sequence). J gave up 1 base and V 2 bases, and 5 bases lay outside the gene matches. CDR3 nucleotides: TGTGCCTGGAGTCGAGGGACTAGCGGACGCACAGATACGCAGTATTTT. The encoded protein is CAWSRGTSGRTDTQYF.

This chain connects TRBV6-4 to TRBJ2-1; D is possibly TRBD2 (5 bases). The CDR3 length is 14 residues. The germline V and J ends were trimmed by 5 bases and 7 bases, with 15 bases remaining between them. The germline V gene encodes CDR1 MRHNA and CDR2 SNTAGT. As DNA, the CDR3 is TGTGCCAGCAGTATGGAAGTCGGCGGGAATGAGCAGTTCTTC. It is translated as CASSMEVGGNEQFF.

The V call is TRBV5-6, the J call TRBJ1-4; perhaps TRBD1 as D (5 bases). The CDR3 covers 15 residues. CDR1 is SGHDT, CDR2 YYEEEE, per germline. V shed 2 bases and J shed 4 bases, with 12 bases lying between them. The CDR3 nucleotides read TGTGCCAGCAGCTTCGAAGGGGCTAATAATGAAAAACTGTTTTTT. Translated, it gives CASSFEGANNEKLFF.

The gene calls are TRBV7-3 and TRBJ2-2; D is perhaps TRBD2 (5 bases). Germline V gene data show CDR1 as SGHTA and CDR2 as FQGTGA. The CDR3 consists of 14 residues. V gave up 1 base and J gave up 6 bases, with 9 bases separating them. CDR3 coding DNA: TGTGCCAGCAGCTTAATTCCGGAGGCCGGGGAGCTGTTTTTT. Translated, it gives CASSLIPEAGELFF.

The chain links TRBV7-3 to TRBJ2-5; 8 nucleotides line up with TRBD2. V lost 0 bases and J lost 5; bases outside the gene matches: 17. Germline assignment: CDR1 SGHTA and CDR2 FQGTGA. The CDR3 totals 19 residues. The CDR3 DNA reads as TGTGCCAGCAGCTTAACCCCCCTAGGCGCGGCGGGAGGTTATGAGACCCAGTACTTC. It codes for CASSLTPLGAAGGYETQYF. The full variable domain, with the rest looked up from reference TRBV7-3 and TRBJ2-5, is GAGVSQTPSNKVTEKGKYVELRCDPISGHTALYWYRQSLGQGPEFLIYFQGTGAADDSGLPNDRFFAVRPEGSVSTLKIQRTERGDSAVYLCASSLTPLGAAGGYETQYFGPGTRLLVL.

The J gene is TRBJ2-1, the V gene TRBV11-2; TRBD2 matches at 9 bases. In germline, CDR1 is SGHAT, CDR2 FQNNGV. The CDR3 consists of 15 residues. The V gene end was trimmed by 8 bases and the J gene end by 8 bases; junction bases not matched to a gene: 13. Written as DNA, the CDR3 is TGTGCCAGCCGCGGGCGGCGGGGGGGCACCTATGAGCAGTTCTTC. Translating it yields CASRGRRGGTYEQFF.

This clone occurred a few times. V gene TRBV10-3 combines with J gene TRBJ2-7; D is unclear. Germline V gene lookup returns CDR1 ENHRY and CDR2 SYGVKD. The CDR3 contains 14 residues. Trimming cost V 3 bases and J 2 bases, with 11 bases left between them. DNA of the CDR3: TGTGCCATCAGTGATGCTCCTACCCCCTACGAGCAGTACTTC. This sequence encodes CAISDAPTPYEQYF.

The V call is TRBV18, the J call TRBJ2-3; the match to TRBD2 covers 10 bases. V lost 8 bases and J lost 3; bases outside the gene matches: 11. Per germline, CDR1 KGHSH and CDR2 LQKENI. The CDR3 extends over 16 amino acids. CDR3 in DNA: TGTGCCAGCCCTCCGAGAGCGGGGGGGCCAACAGATACGCAGTATTTT. It translates to CASPPRAGGPTDTQYF. Using reference TRBV18 and TRBJ2-3 for the parts outside the CDR3, the full variable domain is NAGVMQNPRHLVRRRGQEARLRCSPMKGHSHVYWYRQLPEEGLKFMVYLQKENIIDESGMPKERFSAEFPKEGPSILRIQQVVRGDSAAYFCASPPRAGGPTDTQYFGPGTRLTVL.

On this clone: This same CDR3 is encoded by further DNA sequences in the sample. The gene calls are TRBV10-1 and TRBJ1-2; a possible D gene is TRBD1 (5 bases). CDR1 and CDR2 from the germline V gene are WNHNN and SYGVQD (reference sequence). The CDR3 totals 13 residues. Deletions cut 0 bases from V and 5 bases from J, with 7 bases between. The CDR3 DNA sequence: TGCGCCAGCAGTGAGTCGACAGCTTATGGCTACACCTTC. Translated, it gives CASSESTAYGYTF.

The rearrangement uses TRBV7-2 and TRBJ2-7, with 7 bases matching TRBD2. Germline assignment: CDR1 SGHTA and CDR2 FQGNSA. The CDR3 extends over 15 amino acids. Trimming cost V 7 bases and J 2 bases; bases outside gene matches: 11. CDR3 protein: CASTQEEGRAYEQYF. CDR3 coding DNA: TGTGCCAGCACACAAGAGGAGGGGAGGGCCTACGAGCAGTACTTC.

The chain uses TRBV3-1 (or the pseudogene TRBV3-2) and TRBJ2-3, with D possibly TRBD2 on 5 matching bases. Germline lookup yields CDR1 LGHDT and CDR2 YNNKEL (reference sequence). V gave up 1 base and J gave up 5 bases, with 13 bases separating them. This CDR3 spans 15 amino acids. CDR3 sequence (DNA): TGTGCCAGCAGCCAAGGTGGGTCTAGCCGAGATACGCAGTATTTT. Translated: CASSQGGSSRDTQYF.

The CDR3 DNA is TGCGCCAGCAGCACTCGACCTCCTGGACAGTTATATAATTCACCCCTCCACTTT. Amino acids: CASSTRPPGQLYNSPLHF. This chain joins TRBV5-1 and TRBJ1-6; the D gene is possibly TRBD1 (6 bases). The CDR3 covers 18 residues. Germline V gene lookup returns CDR1 SGHRS and CDR2 YFSETQ. Trimming removed 4 bases at V and 4 bases at J, with 21 bases between.

V and J are TRBV18 and TRBJ2-3; 7 positions agree with TRBD2. This CDR3 is 16 amino acids long. The V gene's germline CDR1 is KGHSH and CDR2 LQKENI. Losses at the gene ends were 4 bases for V and 1 base for J; bases not matched to a gene: 8. CDR3 DNA: TGTGCCAGCTCACTCACGGCGGGAGTGGGCACAGATACGCAGTATTTT. It specifies CASSLTAGVGTDTQYF. The whole variable domain, remainder taken from reference TRBV18 and TRBJ2-3, is NAGVMQNPRHLVRRRGQEARLRCSPMKGHSHVYWYRQLPEEGLKFMVYLQKENIIDESGMPKERFSAEFPKEGPSILRIQQVVRGDSAAYFCASSLTAGVGTDTQYFGPGTRLTVL.

This chain connects TRBV3-1 (or the pseudogene TRBV3-2) to TRBJ2-4; the match to TRBD2 covers 7 bases. Germline V gene lookup returns CDR1 LGHDT and CDR2 YNNKEL (reference sequence). This CDR3 is 15 amino acids long. V lost 4 bases to trimming and J lost 8 bases; unmatched junction nucleotides: 11. CDR3 sequence: CASSRRGSPGDIQYF. The DNA of the CDR3 is TGTGCCAGCAGCCGCCGCGGGAGCCCCGGGGACATTCAGTACTTC.

The chain combines TRBV5-4 with TRBJ1-2; possible D gene TRBD1, 6 bases. Germline lookup yields CDR1 SGHNT and CDR2 YYREEE (reference sequence). V dropped 4 bases and J dropped 1 base, with 14 bases sitting between them. This CDR3 region has 15 residues. The CDR3 reads CASSPNRDINYGYTF. CDR3 bases: TGTGCCAGCAGCCCGAACAGGGATATTAACTATGGCTACACCTTC.

The chain links TRBV6-5 to TRBJ2-1, with a possible D match to TRBD2 (5 bases). Trimming left V 0 bases short and J 2 bases short, with 8 bases between. This CDR3 is built from 15 residues. Germline CDR1 and CDR2: MNHEY and SVGAGI. The CDR3 nucleotides are TGTGCCAGCAGTTACTCAGGGAGCCCCTACAATGAGCAGTTCTTC. It encodes CASSYSGSPYNEQFF.

The V gene is TRBV5-1, the J gene TRBJ1-5; 7 bases line up with TRBD1. Germline assignment: CDR1 SGHRS and CDR2 YFSETQ. CDR3 length: 15 residues. The ends lost 5 bases at V and 2 bases at J; junction bases unmatched: 7. The CDR3 DNA reads as TGCGCCAGCAGTTTTTGGACAGGCGGCAATCAGCCCCAGCATTTT. Protein sequence: CASSFWTGGNQPQHF.

V usage is TRBV11-2 and J usage is TRBJ2-5, with D perhaps matching TRBD2 (6 bases). Looked up from germline, CDR1 is SGHAT and CDR2 is FQNNGV. This CDR3 is built from 14 residues. Trimming took off 4 bases at V and 5 bases at J, with 14 bases between the two ends. CDR3 amino acids: CASSSWAGRETQYF. The CDR3, as DNA: TGTGCCAGCAGCTCGTGGGCAGGGAGGGAGACCCAGTACTTC.

This rearrangement joins TRBV4-1 to TRBJ2-5; 7 bases map to TRBD1. The V gene end was trimmed by 3 bases and the J gene end by 3 bases; junction bases not matched to a gene: 7. CDR1 is MGHRA and CDR2 is YSYEKL in the germline V gene. The CDR3 is 15 amino acids. The CDR3 coding sequence is TGCGCCAGCAGCCATCCAACCGGGACAGAAGAGACCCAGTACTTC. Its protein product is CASSHPTGTEETQYF.

The chain links TRBV2 to TRBJ1-2; 7 bases are shared with TRBD1. The CDR3 loop spans 13 amino acids. With V trimmed by 6 bases and J by 6 bases, 7 bases remained unmatched. Germline V gene data show CDR1 as SNHLY and CDR2 as FYNNEI. The CDR3 sequence is CASRRDRDNGYTF. CDR3 coding DNA: TGTGCCAGCAGACGCGACAGGGATAATGGCTACACCTTC.

V gene TRBV5-6 combines with J gene TRBJ1-6; no reliable D call. V lost 2 bases to trimming and J lost 7 bases, with 10 bases between them. Per germline, CDR1 SGHDT and CDR2 YYEEEE. The CDR3 length is 14 residues. This CDR3 is CASSFRTENSPLHF. In nucleotides, the CDR3 is TGTGCCAGCAGCTTCCGAACGGAGAATTCACCCCTCCACTTT.